Presented here are 29 T cell receptor beta chains from one specimen sequenced in a study of blood T cells in healthy people across ages. A second 7 to 11 cycle PCR used barcoded and J-beta primers. MiXCR, applied by TCRdb to the 5' RACE reads, yields one record per CDR3 protein. Here the sample spans approximately 810,000 distinct CDR3 sequences, around 36% being singletons. Sequencing was carried out using blood. The receptors were gathered from a man aged 18 to 35 in good health.

In this sample, this clonotype turned up a few times. The chain recombines TRBV9 with TRBJ1-1; no definite D call. The germline gives CDR1 SGDLS, CDR2 YYNGEE. The length of the CDR3 is 14 residues. The ends were cut back, 2 bases at V and 5 bases at J, with 13 bases in the middle. Written as DNA, the CDR3 is TGTGCCAGCAGCGTTAGTGGGGTGGGGACTGAAGCTTTCTTT. It is translated as CASSVSGVGTEAFF. Drawing the rest from reference TRBV9 and TRBJ1-1, the complete variable domain is DSGVTQTPKHLITATGQRVTLRCSPRSGDLSVYWYQQSLDQGLQFLIQYYNGEERAKGNILERFSAQQFPDLHSELNLSSLELGDSALYFCASSVSGVGTEAFFGQGTRLTVV.

The rearrangement uses TRBV20-1 and TRBJ2-5, with D unclear. Trimming stripped 6 bases from V and 5 bases from J, with 19 bases between. This CDR3 is 14 amino acids long. Per the germline V gene, CDR1 is DFQATT and CDR2 is SNEGSKA (reference sequence). The CDR3 loop is CSAQDYSMWETQYF. DNA of the CDR3: TGCAGTGCGCAGGATTATTCTATGTGGGAGACCCAGTACTTC.

The chain combines TRBV4-2 with TRBJ2-3; 8 bases are shared with TRBD2. V shed 4 bases, J shed 4 bases, and the junction held 10 bases outside the gene matches. The CDR3 loop spans 16 amino acids. Looked up from germline, CDR1 is LGHNA and CDR2 is YNFKEQ. In nucleotides, the CDR3 is TGTGCCAGCAGCCGGAGAGCGGGGGAGAGCGCAGATACGCAGTATTTT. Residues: CASSRRAGESADTQYF.

The chain has TRBV28 and TRBJ2-7, with D perhaps TRBD2 (7 bases). Trimming shortened V by 5 bases and J by 7 bases, and 18 bases separated the two germline ends. The germline CDR1 and CDR2 sequences are MDHEN and SYDVKM. This CDR3 has 14 amino acids. The CDR3 coding sequence is TGTGCCAGCAGTCACGGGGGGCCTTACAATGAGCAGTACTTC. Its protein is CASSHGGPYNEQYF.

The chain uses TRBV6-2 or TRBV6-3 and TRBJ1-1; perhaps TRBD1 as D (6 bases). Germline V gene sequence: CDR1 MNHEY, CDR2 SVGEGT. This CDR3 contains 15 residues. With 2 bases removed from V and 5 bases from J, the gap between germline ends came to 15 bases. Here the CDR3 reads CASSYNQQGGTEAFF. In DNA, the CDR3 is TGTGCCAGCAGTTACAATCAACAGGGAGGGACTGAAGCTTTCTTT.

This clonotype was observed once. This chain connects TRBV6-5 to TRBJ1-1, with no clear D. Germline assignment: CDR1 MNHEY and CDR2 SVGAGI. The CDR3 is 14 amino acids. With 7 bases removed from V and 1 base from J, the gap between germline ends came to 13 bases. The CDR3 here is CASNSLGGNTEAFF. CDR3 nucleotides: TGTGCCAGCAATTCCCTAGGTGGGAACACTGAAGCTTTCTTT.

The V gene is TRBV25-1, the J gene TRBJ1-2, with TRBD1 matching 9 bases. This CDR3 has 15 residues. Germline V gives CDR1 MGHDK, CDR2 SYGVNS. With 3 bases clipped from V and 4 bases from J, the junction kept 6 bases outside the gene matches. Written as DNA, the CDR3 is TGTGCCAGCAGTGAGTCCGGGACAGGGTTCTATGGCTACACCTTC. Residues: CASSESGTGFYGYTF.

The chain has TRBV7-8 and TRBJ2-5; D might be TRBD1 (5 bases). Trimming removed 3 bases from V and 0 bases from J, with 11 bases in between. The CDR3 has 15 residues. Germline V gene lookup returns CDR1 SGHVS and CDR2 FQNEAQ. CDR3: CASSFAQAYQETQYF. DNA of the CDR3: TGTGCCAGCAGCTTCGCACAGGCGTACCAAGAGACCCAGTACTTC.

The chain carries TRBV5-6 and TRBJ2-1, with D perhaps matching TRBD2 (6 bases). Trimming cost V 4 bases and J 10 bases, with 24 bases left between them. This CDR3 is built from 16 residues. Germline CDR1 SGHDT, CDR2 YYEEEE. The DNA of the CDR3 is TGTGCCAGCAGCAGGCCTGGGCGGGGAACTATCCGGGAGCAGTTCTTC. As protein: CASSRPGRGTIREQFF.

This clonotype was found once. CDR3 coding DNA: TGTGCCAGCAGCCTAGGACGAGCGGGAAGCTTTCAAGAGACCCAGTACTTC. Amino acids: CASSLGRAGSFQETQYF. This sequence joins TRBV7-6 and TRBJ2-5, with 7 positions matching TRBD2. CDR3 length: 17 residues. With V trimmed by 5 bases and J by 2 bases, 14 bases remained unmatched. In germline, CDR1 is SGHVS, CDR2 FNYEAQ.

This clonotype appeared a few times. This rearrangement joins TRBV30 to TRBJ1-5; D unclear. CDR1 is GTSNPN, CDR2 SVGIG, per germline (reference sequence). The CDR3 has 14 amino acids. Trimming took off 1 base at V and 2 bases at J, with 9 bases between the two ends. The CDR3 DNA is TGTGCCTGGAGTGGTGGCCGAGGCAATCAGCCCCAGCATTTT. Translated, it gives CAWSGGRGNQPQHF.

The genes are TRBV4-3 and TRBJ2-1; the match to TRBD2 covers 8 bases. The CDR3 length is 17 residues. Trimming took 4 bases from V and 6 from J; bases not matched to a gene: 14. Germline CDR1 is LGHNA and CDR2 is YSLEER. The CDR3 coding sequence is TGCGCCAGCAGCCCGGGACTAGAACGGGCATATGTCAATGAGCAGTTCTTC. It specifies CASSPGLERAYVNEQFF.

The V gene is TRBV6-2 or TRBV6-3, the J gene TRBJ2-4; 11 bases are shared with TRBD2. The germline V gene encodes CDR1 MNHEY and CDR2 SVGEGT. The CDR3 runs 15 residues. V lost 8 bases to trimming and J lost 13 bases; unmatched junction nucleotides: 16. CDR3 sequence: CASGRSGGAYNEQYF. CDR3 DNA: TGTGCCAGCGGCCGTAGCGGGGGGGCTTACAATGAGCAGTACTTC.

The chain uses TRBV2 and TRBJ2-7, with 10 bases matching TRBD1. The V segment lost 5 bases and the J segment 1 base; nucleotides outside the gene matches: 11. Germline V gene lookup returns CDR1 SNHLY and CDR2 FYNNEI. The CDR3 has 17 residues. In DNA, the CDR3 is TGTGCCAGCAGTCTACGAGTAGGGACAGGGGTTTCCTACGAGCAGTACTTC. Translated, it gives CASSLRVGTGVSYEQYF.

This clonotype was seen more than once but under ten times. This chain uses TRBV7-2 with TRBJ2-1; TRBD1 matches 7 bases. Germline V gene lookup returns CDR1 SGHTA and CDR2 FQGNSA. CDR3 length: 15 amino acids. Trimming took 5 bases from V and 5 from J; bases not matched to a gene: 9. The CDR3 coding sequence is TGTGCCAGCAGCCTCTTAGGGGGACAGAACAATGAGCAGTTCTTC. Translation gives CASSLLGGQNNEQFF.

Here the CDR3 DNA reads TGTGCCAGCAGCTTAGCGAGGAGGGGGAGACAGACGCGATCCAACAATGAGCAGTTCTTC. Translating it yields CASSLARRGRQTRSNNEQFF. The V gene is TRBV7-9, the J gene TRBJ2-1; either TRBD1 or TRBD2 may fit D (6 bases each). With 0 bases removed from V and 5 bases from J, the gap between germline ends came to 26 bases. The length of the CDR3 is 20 residues. Germline V gene data show CDR1 as SEHNR and CDR2 as FQNEAQ (reference sequence).

The chain is built from TRBV20-1 and TRBJ2-7; 8 bases agree with TRBD1. Germline assignment: CDR1 DFQATT and CDR2 SNEGSKA (reference sequence). The J segment lost 6 bases and the V segment lost 4 bases, leaving 8 bases of the junction unmatched. The CDR3 is made up of 13 amino acids. CDR3 nucleotide sequence: TGCAGTGCTAACAGACAGGGGAAGAGCGAGCAGTACTTC. This translates into CSANRQGKSEQYF.

The V call is TRBV2, the J call TRBJ1-2, with no clear D. Germline V gene sequence: CDR1 SNHLY, CDR2 FYNNEI. The CDR3 totals 13 residues. Deletions cut 6 bases from V and 5 bases from J, with 13 bases between. The CDR3 loop reads CASRRTEAYGYTF. The CDR3 DNA follows: TGTGCCAGCAGAAGGACGGAGGCTTATGGCTACACCTTC.

Comment on this clonotype: No conserved phenylalanine or tryptophan ends this CDR3, so it is likely a read error. This chain joins TRBV5-1 and TRBJ1-5, with no clear D. The CDR3 runs 15 residues. Trimming took 2 bases from V and 2 from J, leaving 11 bases between them. The germline V gene has CDR1 SGHRS and CDR2 YFSETQ. The CDR3 region has the DNA TGCGCCAGCAGCTTTAGTGCAGGACGCAATCAGCCCCAGCATTAT. Encoded protein: CASSFSAGRNQPQHY.

This clonotype has more than one count but fewer than ten. This chain links TRBV4-3 with TRBJ1-2, with D uncertain. Per the germline V gene, CDR1 is LGHNA and CDR2 is YSLEER. The CDR3 is 15 residues long. Trimming stripped 1 base from V and 2 bases from J, with 11 bases between. The CDR3 reads CASSQVAGLNYGYTF. As DNA, the CDR3 is TGCGCCAGCAGCCAAGTCGCCGGGTTAAACTATGGCTACACCTTC.

The chain is built from TRBV29-1 and TRBJ1-2; D is possibly TRBD1 (5 bases). Looked up from germline, CDR1 is SQVTM and CDR2 is ANQGSEA. CDR3 length equals 13 residues. Trimming pared 2 bases from V and 3 bases from J, leaving 10 bases between. The CDR3 bases are TGCAGCGTTGAACGGGGGGGAGACTATGGCTACACCTTC. Amino acid sequence: CSVERGGDYGYTF.

This clonotype was seen a few times. This chain connects TRBV4-3 to TRBJ2-1, with 7 positions matching TRBD2. Germline trimming cut 0 bases from V and 4 bases from J; bases unmatched to any gene: 6. The CDR3 has 16 amino acids. Germline V gene sequence: CDR1 LGHNA, CDR2 YSLEER. Here the CDR3 DNA reads TGCGCCAGCAGCCAAGAGAGGGCTAGCGGATACAATGAGCAGTTCTTC. Translation gives CASSQERASGYNEQFF.

The chain couples TRBV29-1 to TRBJ2-5; D might be TRBD1 (6 bases). With the DNA end fitting TRBJ2-1 better, the J assignment may be wrong. CDR3 size: 14 residues. The germline CDR1 and CDR2 sequences are SQVTM and ANQGSEA. CDR3 amino acids: CSGTANRVGETQFF. The CDR3 DNA follows: TGCAGCGGGACTGCAAACAGGGTAGGAGAGACCCAGTTCTTC.

Of note for this clonotype: Germline and junction disagree at one end, which may indicate a read error. The chain recombines TRBV20-1 with TRBJ2-3, with D perhaps assigned TRBD1 or TRBD2 (6 bases each). Germline V gene sequence: CDR1 DFQATT, CDR2 SNEGSKA (reference sequence). CDR3 length: 15 residues. The DNA of the CDR3 is TGCAGTGCTGCCGGGGGCGTTATTTACACAGATGCGCAGTATTTT. This gives the protein CSAAGGVIYTDAQYF.

This chain links TRBV2 with TRBJ1-1; D unclear. Per germline, CDR1 SNHLY and CDR2 FYNNEI. The CDR3 spans 13 residues. Trimming stripped 3 bases from V and 4 bases from J, with 9 bases between. This CDR3 is CASSDRVGTEAFF. CDR3 bases: TGTGCCAGCAGTGACAGAGTGGGCACTGAAGCTTTCTTT.

Notes on this clonotype: Just one base apart from a much larger clone, this may be a read error. Given the absence of the conserved phenylalanine or tryptophan at the CDR3 end, a read error is likely. J is TRBJ1-1 and V is TRBV6-6; 8 positions match TRBD1. The CDR3 is 13 amino acids. The trim removed 2 bases at V and 8 bases at J, leaving 4 bases unmatched. Germline CDR1 MNHNY, CDR2 SVGAGI (reference sequence). This CDR3 reads CASSYGQGYEAFL. As DNA, the CDR3 is TGTGCCAGCAGTTACGGACAGGGTTACGAAGCTTTCCTT.

In the case of this clonotype: One base away lies a much larger clone, so this may be a sequencing read error. The chain couples TRBV15 to TRBJ2-1; no clear D. The V gene's germline CDR1 is LNHNV and CDR2 YYDKDF (reference sequence). Trimming removed 0 bases at V and 1 base at J, with 13 bases between. The length of the CDR3 is 17 residues. CDR3 sequence: CATSRDSARHSYNEQFF. Here the CDR3 DNA reads TGTGCCACCAGCAGAGACTCCGCACGGCATTCCTACAATGAGCAGTTCTTC. Filled out from reference TRBV15 and TRBJ2-1, the complete variable domain reads DAMVIQNPRYQVTQFGKPVTLSCSQTLNHNVMYWYQQKSSQAPKLLFHYYDKDFNNEADTPDNFQSRRPNTSFCFLDIRSPGLGDTAMYLCATSRDSARHSYNEQFFGPGTRLTVL.

This sequence joins TRBV12-3 or TRBV12-4 and TRBJ1-5; D gene unclear. This CDR3 is 15 amino acids long. The V gene lost 1 base and the J gene lost 1 base, with 8 bases spanning the gap. CDR3 region: CASSLVAGSNQPQHF. The CDR3, as DNA: TGTGCCAGCAGTTTAGTGGCTGGGAGCAATCAGCCCCAGCATTTT.

This clonotype has only a few counts. The chain joins TRBV27 to TRBJ2-2; D is unresolved. CDR3 length equals 14 residues. The V gene's germline CDR1 is MNHEY and CDR2 SMNVEV (reference sequence). The germline V and J ends were trimmed by 5 bases and 0 bases, with 7 bases remaining between them. CDR3 residues: CASSRGTNTGELFF. The CDR3 DNA follows: TGTGCCAGCAGTCGAGGTACGAACACCGGGGAGCTGTTTTTT.